These T cell receptor beta chains were read from a single sample in a study of T cell responses to AZD1222 COVID-19 vaccine. Profiled with immunoSEQ multiplex PCR; TCRdb holds only in-frame clones, not every one. The table lists some 150,000 clones, about 89% of them singletons. This specimen was peripheral blood, taken 28 days after the second AZD1222 dose. The receptors stem from an adult who received the AZD1222 COVID-19 vaccine. The CDR3 runs from the conserved cysteine through the conserved F or W.

V,CDR3
TRBV6-5,CASRLRAYNEQFF
TRBV24-1,CATSGAGGQKNEQFF
TRBV9,CASSVGIGLAGDEQYF
TRBV28,CASSLSGGGGEKLFF
TRBV2,CASSERWADTQYF
TRBV2,CASSGSGGGGYTF
TRBV5-1,CASSVGLGGGQETQYF
TRBV2,CASSIAGGPAGELFF
TRBV5-1,CASSRGTSGRTNEQFF
TRBV18,CASSPGVISGRTDTQYF
TRBV5-1,CASSLEAGASEQYF